This T cell receptor beta chain emerged from a study of spatial heterogeneity in lung cancer. For the study at large: On average, each unique TCR and UMI combination appeared more than ten times in raw reads.

The table lists this clonotype with many counts. Germline V gene lookup returns CDR1 SEHNR and CDR2 FQNEAQ (reference sequence). V was trimmed by 5 bases and J by 0 bases, leaving 8 bases between them. The CDR3 length is 15 residues. Time point denoted: blood at routine non-recurrence follow-up after resection. No cells were sorted before sequencing. The whole RNA sequenced was extracted from tumor, nontumor lung or frozen PBMC. Unique molecular identifiers tagged every individual TCR cDNA molecule. TCRdb itself ran the 5' RACE reads through MiXCR, one entry per CDR3 protein. This sample carries fewer than 25,000 distinct CDR3 sequences, roughly 9.7% of them seen once, and the ten largest clones take 20% to 25%.

This chain uses TRBV7-9 with TRBJ2-6, with D possibly TRBD1 on 6 matching bases. The specimen comprised PBMCs, sampled at follow-up. The TCR was taken from a male donor with early-stage non-small cell lung cancer. CDR3 coding DNA: TGTGCCAGCAGCCAAGGGGGCTCTGGGGCCAACGTCCTGACTTTC. This translates into CASSQGGSGANVLTF. Filled out from reference TRBV7-9 and TRBJ2-6, the complete variable domain reads DTGVSQNPRHKITKRGQNVTFRCDPISEHNRLYWYRQTLGQGPEFLTYFQNEAQLEKSRLLSDRFSAERPKGSFSTLEIQRTEQGDSAMYLCASSQGGSGANVLTFGAGSRLTVL.